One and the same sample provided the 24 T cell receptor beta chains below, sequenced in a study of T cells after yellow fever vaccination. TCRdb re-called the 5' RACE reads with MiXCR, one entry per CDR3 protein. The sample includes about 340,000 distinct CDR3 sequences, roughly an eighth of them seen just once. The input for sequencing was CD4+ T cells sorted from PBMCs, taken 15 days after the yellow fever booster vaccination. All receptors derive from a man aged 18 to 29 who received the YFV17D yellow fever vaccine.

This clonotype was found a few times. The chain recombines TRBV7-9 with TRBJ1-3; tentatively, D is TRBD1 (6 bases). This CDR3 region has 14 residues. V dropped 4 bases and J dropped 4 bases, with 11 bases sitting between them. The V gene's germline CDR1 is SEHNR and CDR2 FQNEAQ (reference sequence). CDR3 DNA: TGTGCCAGCAGCTCAGGGGCGCCGGGAAACACCATATATTTT. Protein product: CASSSGAPGNTIYF.

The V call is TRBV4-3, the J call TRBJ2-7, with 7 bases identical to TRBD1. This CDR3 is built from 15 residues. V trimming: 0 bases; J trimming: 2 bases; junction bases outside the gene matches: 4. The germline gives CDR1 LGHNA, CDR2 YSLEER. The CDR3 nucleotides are TGCGCCAGCAGCCAAGAAGGGACAGCCGCCTACGAGCAGTACTTC. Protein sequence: CASSQEGTAAYEQYF.

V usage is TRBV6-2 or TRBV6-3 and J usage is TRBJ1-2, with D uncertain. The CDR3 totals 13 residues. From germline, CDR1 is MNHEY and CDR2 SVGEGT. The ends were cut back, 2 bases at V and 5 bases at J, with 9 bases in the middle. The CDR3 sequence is CASSYPGSYGYTF. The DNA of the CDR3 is TGTGCCAGCAGTTACCCAGGTTCTTATGGCTACACCTTC.

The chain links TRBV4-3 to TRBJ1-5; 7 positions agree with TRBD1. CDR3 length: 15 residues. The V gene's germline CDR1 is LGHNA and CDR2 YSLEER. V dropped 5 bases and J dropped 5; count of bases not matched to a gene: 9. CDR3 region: CASSSDRVNDQPQHF. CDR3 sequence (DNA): TGCGCCAGCAGCAGCGACAGGGTAAATGATCAGCCCCAGCATTTT.

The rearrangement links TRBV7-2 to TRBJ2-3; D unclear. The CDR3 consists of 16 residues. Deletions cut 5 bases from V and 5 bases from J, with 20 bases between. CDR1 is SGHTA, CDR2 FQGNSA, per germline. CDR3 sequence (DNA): TGTGCCAGCAGCGCCGCCGACACTCCCCGCCGAGATACGCAGTATTTT. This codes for CASSAADTPRRDTQYF.

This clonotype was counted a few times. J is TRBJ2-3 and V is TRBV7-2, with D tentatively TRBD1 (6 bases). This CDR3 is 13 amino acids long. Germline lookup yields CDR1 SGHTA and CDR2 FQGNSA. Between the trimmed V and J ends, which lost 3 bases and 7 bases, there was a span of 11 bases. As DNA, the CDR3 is TGTGCCAGCAGCTTGGACAGACTCAATACGCAGTATTTT. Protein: CASSLDRLNTQYF.

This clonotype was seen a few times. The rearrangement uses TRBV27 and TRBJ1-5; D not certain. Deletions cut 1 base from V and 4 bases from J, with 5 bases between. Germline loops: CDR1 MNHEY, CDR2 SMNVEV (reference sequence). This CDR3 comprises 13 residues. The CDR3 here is CASSLLENQPQHF. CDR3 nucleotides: TGTGCCAGCAGTTTATTAGAAAATCAGCCCCAGCATTTT.

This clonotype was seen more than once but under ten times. The chain's CDR3 is CSGQGTNEKLFF. The CDR3 nucleotides are TGCAGCGGACAGGGAACTAATGAAAAACTGTTTTTT. The chain employs TRBV29-1 and TRBJ1-4; 7 nucleotides agree with TRBD1. The length of the CDR3 is 12 residues. CDR1 and CDR2 from the germline V gene are SQVTM and ANQGSEA. V was clipped by 7 bases and J by 1 base; unmatched bases: 0.

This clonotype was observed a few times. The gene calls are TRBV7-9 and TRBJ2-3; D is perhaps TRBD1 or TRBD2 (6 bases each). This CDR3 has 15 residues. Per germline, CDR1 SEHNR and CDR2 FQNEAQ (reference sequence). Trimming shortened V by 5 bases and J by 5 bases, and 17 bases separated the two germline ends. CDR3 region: CASSEGGLGGDTQYF. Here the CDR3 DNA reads TGTGCCAGCAGCGAGGGGGGCCTGGGCGGAGATACGCAGTATTTT.

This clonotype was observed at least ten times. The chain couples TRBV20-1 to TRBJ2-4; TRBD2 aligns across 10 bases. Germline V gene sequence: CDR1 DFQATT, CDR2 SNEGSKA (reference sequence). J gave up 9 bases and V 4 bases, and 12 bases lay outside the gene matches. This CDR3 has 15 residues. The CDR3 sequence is CSAKKRGGPLGIQYF. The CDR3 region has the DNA TGCAGTGCTAAAAAGCGGGGGGGTCCCCTAGGCATTCAGTACTTC.

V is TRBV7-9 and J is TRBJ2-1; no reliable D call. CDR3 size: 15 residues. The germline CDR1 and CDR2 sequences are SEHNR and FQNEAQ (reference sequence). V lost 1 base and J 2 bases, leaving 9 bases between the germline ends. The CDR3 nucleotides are TGTGCCAGCAGCTTAGGTAGAGCTACCTACAATGAGCAGTTCTTC. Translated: CASSLGRATYNEQFF.

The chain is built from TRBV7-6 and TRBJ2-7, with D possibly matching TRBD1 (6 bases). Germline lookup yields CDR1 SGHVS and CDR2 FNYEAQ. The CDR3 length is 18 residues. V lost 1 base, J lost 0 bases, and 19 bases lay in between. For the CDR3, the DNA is TGTGCCAGCAGCTTAGTACCAGGGGCCGGTACGAGCTCCTACGAGCAGTACGTC. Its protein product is CASSLVPGAGTSSYEQYV.

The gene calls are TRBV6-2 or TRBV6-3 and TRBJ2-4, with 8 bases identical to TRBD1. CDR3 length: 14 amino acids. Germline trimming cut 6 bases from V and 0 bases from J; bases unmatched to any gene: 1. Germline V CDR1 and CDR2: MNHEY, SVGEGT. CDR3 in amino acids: CASRTGVAKNIQYF. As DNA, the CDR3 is TGTGCCAGCAGGACAGGGGTAGCCAAAAACATTCAGTACTTC.

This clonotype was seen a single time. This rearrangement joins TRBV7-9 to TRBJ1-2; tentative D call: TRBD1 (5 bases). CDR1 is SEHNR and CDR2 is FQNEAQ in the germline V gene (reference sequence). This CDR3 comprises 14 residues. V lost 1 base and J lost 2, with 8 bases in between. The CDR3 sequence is CASSLVGVNYGYTF. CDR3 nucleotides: TGTGCCAGCAGCTTAGTGGGGGTAAACTATGGCTACACCTTC.

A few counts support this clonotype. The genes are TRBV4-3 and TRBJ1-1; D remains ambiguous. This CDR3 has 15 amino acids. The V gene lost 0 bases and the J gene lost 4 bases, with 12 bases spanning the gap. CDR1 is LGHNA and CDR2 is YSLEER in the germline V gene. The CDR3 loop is CASSQEGFSVTEAFF. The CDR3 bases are TGCGCCAGCAGCCAAGAGGGGTTCAGTGTCACTGAAGCTTTCTTT.

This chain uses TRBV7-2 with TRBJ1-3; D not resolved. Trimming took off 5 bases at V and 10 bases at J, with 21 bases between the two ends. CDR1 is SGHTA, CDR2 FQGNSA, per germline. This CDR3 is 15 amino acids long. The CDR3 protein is CASSRAGSPLETIYF. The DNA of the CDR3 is TGTGCCAGCAGCAGGGCCGGCAGCCCTCTGGAGACCATATATTTT.

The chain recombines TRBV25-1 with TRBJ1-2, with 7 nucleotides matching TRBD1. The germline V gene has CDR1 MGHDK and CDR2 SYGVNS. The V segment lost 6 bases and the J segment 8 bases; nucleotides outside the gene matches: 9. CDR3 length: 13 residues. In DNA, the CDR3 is TGTGCCAGCAGGGGTGACAGGGTAAAAGGCTACACCTTC. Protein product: CASRGDRVKGYTF.

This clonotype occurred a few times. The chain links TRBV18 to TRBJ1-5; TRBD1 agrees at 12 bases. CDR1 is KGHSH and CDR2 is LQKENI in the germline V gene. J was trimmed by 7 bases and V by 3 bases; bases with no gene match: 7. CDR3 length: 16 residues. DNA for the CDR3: TGTGCCAGCTCACCTGGGACAGGGGGCCGTTCACAGCCCCAGCATTTT. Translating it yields CASSPGTGGRSQPQHF.

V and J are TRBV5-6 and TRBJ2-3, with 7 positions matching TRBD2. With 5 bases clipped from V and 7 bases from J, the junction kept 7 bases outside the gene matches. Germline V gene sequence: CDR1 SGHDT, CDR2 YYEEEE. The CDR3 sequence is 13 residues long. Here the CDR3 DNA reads TGTGCCAGCAGACCTCGGGGGGACCATACGCAGTATTTT. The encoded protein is CASRPRGDHTQYF.

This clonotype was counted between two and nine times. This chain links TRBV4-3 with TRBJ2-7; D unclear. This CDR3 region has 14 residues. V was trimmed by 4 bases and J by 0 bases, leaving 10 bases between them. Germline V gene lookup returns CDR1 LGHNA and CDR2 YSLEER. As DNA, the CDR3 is TGCGCCAGCAGCCCTGGTCACCGCTCCTACGAGCAGTACTTC. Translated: CASSPGHRSYEQYF.

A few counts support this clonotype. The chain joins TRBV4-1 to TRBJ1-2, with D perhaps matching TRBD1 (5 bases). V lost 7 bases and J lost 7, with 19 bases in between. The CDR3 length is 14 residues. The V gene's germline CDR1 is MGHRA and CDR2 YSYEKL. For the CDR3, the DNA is TGCGCCAGCACCCCTCCCGGGGGGGGTGGTGGCTACACCTTC. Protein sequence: CASTPPGGGGGYTF.

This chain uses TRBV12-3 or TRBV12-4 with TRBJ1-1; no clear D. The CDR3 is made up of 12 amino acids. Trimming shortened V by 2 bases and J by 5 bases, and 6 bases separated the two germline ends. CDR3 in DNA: TGTGCCAGCAGTTTAATGATGACTGAAGCTTTCTTT. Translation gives CASSLMMTEAFF.

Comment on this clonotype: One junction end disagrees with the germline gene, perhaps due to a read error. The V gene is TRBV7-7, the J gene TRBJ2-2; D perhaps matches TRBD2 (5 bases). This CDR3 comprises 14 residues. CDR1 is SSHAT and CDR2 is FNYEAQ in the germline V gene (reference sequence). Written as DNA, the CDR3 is TGTGCTAGCAGCTTAGCGTATCTCACCGGGGAGCTGTTTTTT. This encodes CASSLAYLTGELFF.

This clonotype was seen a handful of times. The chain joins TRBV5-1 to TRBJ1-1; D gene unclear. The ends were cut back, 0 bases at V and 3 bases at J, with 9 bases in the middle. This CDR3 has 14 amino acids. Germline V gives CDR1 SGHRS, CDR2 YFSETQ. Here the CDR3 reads CASSLGGSDTEAFF. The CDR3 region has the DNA TGCGCCAGCAGCTTGGGAGGGAGCGACACTGAAGCTTTCTTT.